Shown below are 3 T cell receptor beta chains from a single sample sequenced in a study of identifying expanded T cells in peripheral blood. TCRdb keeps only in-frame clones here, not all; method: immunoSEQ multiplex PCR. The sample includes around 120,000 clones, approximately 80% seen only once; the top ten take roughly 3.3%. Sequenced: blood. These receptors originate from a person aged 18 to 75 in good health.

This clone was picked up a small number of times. DNA of the CDR3: TGTGCCAGCAGCTCCGGCGGACATAACTATGGCTACACCTTC. This gives the protein CASSSGGHNYGYTF. The chain links TRBV7-9 to TRBJ1-2, with D perhaps TRBD1 (5 bases). The germline V and J ends were trimmed by 4 bases and 1 base, with 10 bases remaining between them. CDR3 length: 14 residues. Germline V lookup: CDR1 SEHNR, CDR2 FQNEAQ (reference sequence). The full variable domain, rest sourced from reference TRBV7-9 and TRBJ1-2, is DTGVSQNPRHKITKRGQNVTFRCDPISEHNRLYWYRQTLGQGPEFLTYFQNEAQLEKSRLLSDRFSAERPKGSFSTLEIQRTEQGDSAMYLCASSSGGHNYGYTFGSGTRLTVV.

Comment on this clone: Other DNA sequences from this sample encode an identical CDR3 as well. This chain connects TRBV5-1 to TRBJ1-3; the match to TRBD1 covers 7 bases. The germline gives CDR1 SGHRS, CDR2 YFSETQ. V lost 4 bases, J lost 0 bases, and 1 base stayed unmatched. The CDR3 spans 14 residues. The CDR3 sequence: CASSRQGSGNTIYF. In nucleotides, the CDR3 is TGCGCCAGCAGCCGACAGGGCTCTGGAAACACCATATATTTT. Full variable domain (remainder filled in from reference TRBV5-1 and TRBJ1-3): KAGVTQTPRYLIKTRGQQVTLSCSPISGHRSVSWYQQTPGQGLQFLFEYFSETQRNKGNFPGRFSGRQFSNSRSEMNVSTLELGDSALYLCASSRQGSGNTIYFGEGSWLTVV.

The CDR3 spells CASSLGSNYGYTF. The CDR3 nucleotides read TGTGCCAGCAGCTTAGGATCCAACTATGGCTACACCTTC. The chain employs TRBV5-6 and TRBJ1-2; D gene unclear. This CDR3 has 13 residues. The V end lost 2 bases, the J end lost 2 bases, and 7 bases lay between the germline ends. The germline V gene has CDR1 SGHDT and CDR2 YYEEEE.